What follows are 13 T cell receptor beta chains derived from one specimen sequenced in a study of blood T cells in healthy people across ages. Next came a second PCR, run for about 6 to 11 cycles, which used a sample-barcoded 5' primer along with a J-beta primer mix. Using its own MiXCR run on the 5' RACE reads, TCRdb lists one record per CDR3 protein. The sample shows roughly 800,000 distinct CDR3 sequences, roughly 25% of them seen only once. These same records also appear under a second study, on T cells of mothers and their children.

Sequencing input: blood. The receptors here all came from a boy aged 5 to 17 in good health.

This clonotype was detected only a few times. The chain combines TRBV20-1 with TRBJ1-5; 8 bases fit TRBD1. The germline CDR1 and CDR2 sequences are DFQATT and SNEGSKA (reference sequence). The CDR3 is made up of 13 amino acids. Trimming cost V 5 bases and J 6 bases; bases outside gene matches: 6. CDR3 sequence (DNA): TGCAGTGCTGCAGGACAGGGTGTTCAGCCCCAGCATTTT. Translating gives CSAAGQGVQPQHF.

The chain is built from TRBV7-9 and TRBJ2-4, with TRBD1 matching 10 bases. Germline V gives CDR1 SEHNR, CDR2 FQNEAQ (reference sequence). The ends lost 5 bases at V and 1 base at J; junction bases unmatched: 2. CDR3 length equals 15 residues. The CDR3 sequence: CASSGTGEAKNIQYF. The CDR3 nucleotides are TGTGCCAGCAGCGGGACAGGGGAGGCCAAAAACATTCAGTACTTC.

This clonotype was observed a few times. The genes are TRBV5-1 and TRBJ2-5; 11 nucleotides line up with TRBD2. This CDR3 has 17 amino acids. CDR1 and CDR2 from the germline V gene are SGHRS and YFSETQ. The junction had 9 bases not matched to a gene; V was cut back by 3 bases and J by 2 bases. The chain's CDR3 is CASSSLQTSGTQETQYF. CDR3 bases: TGCGCCAGCAGCTCATTACAGACTAGCGGGACGCAAGAGACCCAGTACTTC. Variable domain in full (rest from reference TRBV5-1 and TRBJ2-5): KAGVTQTPRYLIKTRGQQVTLSCSPISGHRSVSWYQQTPGQGLQFLFEYFSETQRNKGNFPGRFSGRQFSNSRSEMNVSTLELGDSALYLCASSSLQTSGTQETQYFGPGTRLLVL.

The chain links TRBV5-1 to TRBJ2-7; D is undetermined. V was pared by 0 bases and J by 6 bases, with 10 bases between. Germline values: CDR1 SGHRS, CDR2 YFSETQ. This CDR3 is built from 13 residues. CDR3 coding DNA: TGCGCCAGCAGCTTGGGGCCCATTGGCGAGCAGTACTTC. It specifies CASSLGPIGEQYF.

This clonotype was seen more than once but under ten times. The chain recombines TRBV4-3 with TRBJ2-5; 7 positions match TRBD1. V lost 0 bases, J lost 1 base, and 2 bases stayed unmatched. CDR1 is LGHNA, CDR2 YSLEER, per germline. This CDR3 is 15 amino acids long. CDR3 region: CASSQDRGTQETQYF. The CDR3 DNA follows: TGCGCCAGCAGCCAAGACAGGGGGACCCAAGAGACCCAGTACTTC.

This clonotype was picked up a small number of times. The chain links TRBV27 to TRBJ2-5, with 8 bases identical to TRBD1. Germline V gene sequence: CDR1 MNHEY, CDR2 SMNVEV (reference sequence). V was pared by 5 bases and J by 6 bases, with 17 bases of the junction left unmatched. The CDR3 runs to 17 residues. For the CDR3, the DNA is TGTGCCAGCAGTCCTAGACAGGGGCTTAATAGTAGAAAGACCCAGTACTTC. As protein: CASSPRQGLNSRKTQYF.

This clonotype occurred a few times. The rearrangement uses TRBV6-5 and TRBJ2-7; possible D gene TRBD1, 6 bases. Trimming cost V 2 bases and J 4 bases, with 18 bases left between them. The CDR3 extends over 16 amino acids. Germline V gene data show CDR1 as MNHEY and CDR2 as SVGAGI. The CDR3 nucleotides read TGTGCCAGCAGTTACCGGGGACCCGGGACATTATACGAGCAGTACTTC. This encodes CASSYRGPGTLYEQYF.

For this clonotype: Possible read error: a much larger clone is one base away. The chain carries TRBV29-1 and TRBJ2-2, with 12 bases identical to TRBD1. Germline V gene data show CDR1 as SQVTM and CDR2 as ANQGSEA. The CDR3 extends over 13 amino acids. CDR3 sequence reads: CSAGTGGTGALFF. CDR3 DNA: TGCAGCGCCGGGACAGGGGGCACCGGGGCGCTGTTTTTT.

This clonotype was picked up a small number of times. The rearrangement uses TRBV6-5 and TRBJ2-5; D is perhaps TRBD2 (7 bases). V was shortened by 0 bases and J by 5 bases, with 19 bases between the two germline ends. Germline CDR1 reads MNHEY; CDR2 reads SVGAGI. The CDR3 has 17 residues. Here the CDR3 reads CASSYSLAGATRETQYF. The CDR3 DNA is TGTGCCAGCAGTTACTCGCTTGCGGGGGCAACAAGGGAGACCCAGTACTTC.

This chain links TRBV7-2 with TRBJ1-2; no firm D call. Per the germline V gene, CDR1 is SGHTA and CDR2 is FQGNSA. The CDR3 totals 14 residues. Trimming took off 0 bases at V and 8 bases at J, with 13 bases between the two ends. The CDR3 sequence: CASSLASVSGGYTF. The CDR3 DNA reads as TGTGCCAGCAGCTTAGCATCGGTTTCGGGAGGCTACACCTTC.

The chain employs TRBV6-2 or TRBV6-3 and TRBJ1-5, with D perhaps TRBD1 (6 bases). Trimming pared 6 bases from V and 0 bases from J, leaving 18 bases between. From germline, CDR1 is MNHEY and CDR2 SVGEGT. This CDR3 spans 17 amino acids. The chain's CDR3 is CASRSGTFNHSNQPQHF. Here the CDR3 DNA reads TGTGCCAGCAGGTCCGGGACATTTAATCATAGCAATCAGCCCCAGCATTTT.

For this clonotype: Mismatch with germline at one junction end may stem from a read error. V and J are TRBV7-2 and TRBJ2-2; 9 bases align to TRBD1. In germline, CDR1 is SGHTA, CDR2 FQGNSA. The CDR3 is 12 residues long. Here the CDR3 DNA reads TGTGCCAGCAGCTTCACGACAGGGGGGCTGTTTTTT. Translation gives CASSFTTGGLFF.

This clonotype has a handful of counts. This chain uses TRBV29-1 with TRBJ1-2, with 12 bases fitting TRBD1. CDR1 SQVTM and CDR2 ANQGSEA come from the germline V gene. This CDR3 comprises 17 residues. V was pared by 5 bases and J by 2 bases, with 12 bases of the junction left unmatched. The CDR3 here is CSVSGTGGKGYNYGYTF. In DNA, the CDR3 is TGCAGCGTTTCCGGGACAGGGGGCAAGGGTTACAACTATGGCTACACCTTC. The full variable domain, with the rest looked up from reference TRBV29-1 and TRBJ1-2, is SAVISQKPSRDICQRGTSLTIQCQVDSQVTMMFWYRQQPGQSLTLIATANQGSEATYESGFVIDKFPISRPNLTFSTLTVSNMSPEDSSIYLCSVSGTGGKGYNYGYTFGSGTRLTVV.